The 15 T cell receptor beta chains below all came from one sample that was sequenced in a study of T-cell reconstitution after alpha-beta-depleted transplantation in children. A library of TCRbeta sequences, prepared with unique molecular identifiers, was generated. TCRdb ran MiXCR on the PCR reads and lists one entry per CDR3 protein. The data show roughly 490,000 distinct CDR3 sequences, roughly 11% seen once. Sequences were derived from PBMCs, mostly from graft donor cells, sampled 180 days after TCRalphabeta/CD19-depleted stem cell transplant. The receptors originated from a female patient aged 2-9 years who had a stem cell transplant for aplastic anemia, so the T cells may come from the graft donor.

This clonotype has ten or more counts. This chain uses TRBV9 with TRBJ2-1, with D unresolved. CDR1 is SGDLS, CDR2 YYNGEE, per germline. This CDR3 is built from 15 residues. The V gene lost 0 bases and the J gene lost 2 bases, with 9 bases spanning the gap. The CDR3: CASSVAGLTYNEQFF. As DNA, the CDR3 is TGTGCCAGCAGCGTAGCGGGCCTAACCTACAATGAGCAGTTCTTC.

The genes are TRBV27 and TRBJ2-4; 8 nucleotides agree with TRBD2. CDR1 MNHEY and CDR2 SMNVEV come from the germline V gene (reference sequence). The length of the CDR3 is 15 residues. J lost 1 base, V lost 5 bases, and 4 bases had no gene match. This chain's CDR3 is CASSRTSFAKNIQYF. In DNA, the CDR3 is TGTGCCAGCAGTCGGACTAGCTTTGCCAAAAACATTCAGTACTTC.

The rearrangement joins TRBV27 to TRBJ1-1; D gene uncertain. CDR3 size: 12 residues. V was clipped by 10 bases and J by 5 bases, with 14 bases between them. Germline loops: CDR1 MNHEY, CDR2 SMNVEV (reference sequence). The CDR3 region is CAIRGVGTEAFF. CDR3 sequence (DNA): TGTGCCATCAGAGGTGTCGGTACTGAAGCTTTCTTT.

Of note for this clonotype: The germline gene is not matched at one end of the junction; a read error may be the cause. The chain couples TRBV13 to TRBJ1-4, with a weak D call TRBD1 (6 bases). Germline V gene sequence: CDR1 PRHDT, CDR2 FYEKMQ (reference sequence). This CDR3 is 17 amino acids long. CDR3 amino acids: CASSPTVLQGPNEKPFF. CDR3 coding DNA: TGTGCCAGCAGCCCCACCGTCCTACAGGGCCCTAATGAAAAACCGTTTTTT.

The table lists this clonotype with a few counts. V is TRBV29-1 and J is TRBJ2-3; D gene ambiguous. This CDR3 contains 13 residues. V lost 4 bases and J lost 2, with 10 bases in between. CDR1 is SQVTM and CDR2 is ANQGSEA in the germline V gene. CDR3 residues: CSVGGDPTDTQYF. For the CDR3, the DNA is TGCAGCGTTGGAGGCGACCCCACAGATACGCAGTATTTT.

Only a few counts were recorded for this clonotype. V is TRBV28 and J is TRBJ1-4; D is undetermined. This CDR3 is built from 13 residues. Germline assignment: CDR1 MDHEN and CDR2 SYDVKM. The V end lost 6 bases, the J end lost 7 bases, and 12 bases lay between the germline ends. The CDR3 nucleotides are TGTGCCAGCAGACTTATTGACGGTGAAAAACTGTTTTTT. This codes for CASRLIDGEKLFF.

This clonotype has a count of ten or more. J is TRBJ2-2 and V is TRBV12-3 or TRBV12-4, with 10 bases matching TRBD2. V shed 4 bases, J shed 3 bases, and the junction held 5 bases outside the gene matches. This CDR3 has 16 amino acids. CDR3 DNA sequence: TGTGCCAGCAGTTGGGAGACTAGCGGGCACACCGGGGAGCTGTTTTTT. The encoded protein is CASSWETSGHTGELFF.

This chain joins TRBV18 and TRBJ1-3; D is unresolved. The CDR3 has 16 amino acids. Germline lookup yields CDR1 KGHSH and CDR2 LQKENI. Trimming stripped 2 bases from V and 0 bases from J, with 11 bases between. As DNA, the CDR3 is TGTGCCAGCTCACCAAAGGACGGGTACTCTGGAAACACCATATATTTT. Residues: CASSPKDGYSGNTIYF.

The CDR3 bases are TGTGCCAGCAGCTTATTGCATTCGACCCCAGAGACCCAGTACTTC. Encoded protein: CASSLLHSTPETQYF. The rearrangement joins TRBV7-3 to TRBJ2-5; D not certain. With 2 bases removed from V and 4 bases from J, the gap between germline ends came to 14 bases. CDR1 and CDR2 from the germline V gene are SGHTA and FQGTGA. The CDR3 loop spans 15 amino acids.

The rearrangement uses TRBV20-1 and TRBJ1-2; D not certain. This CDR3 comprises 11 residues. Per germline, CDR1 DFQATT and CDR2 SNEGSKA (reference sequence). V lost 2 bases and J lost 8, with 9 bases in between. As DNA, the CDR3 is TGCAGTGCTAGACTGGTTGGAGGCTACACCTTC. Translation: CSARLVGGYTF.

The gene calls are TRBV3-1 and TRBJ1-1; TRBD1 aligns across 7 bases. This CDR3 has 16 amino acids. The trim removed 4 bases at V and 1 base at J, leaving 9 bases unmatched. CDR1 LGHDT and CDR2 YNNKEL come from the germline V gene (reference sequence). The CDR3 region is CASSLRQGLGNTEAFF. CDR3 sequence (DNA): TGTGCCAGCAGCCTCAGACAGGGACTGGGGAACACTGAAGCTTTCTTT.

The sample holds a few counts of this clonotype. This chain uses TRBV24-1 with TRBJ2-7; 8 bases are shared with TRBD1. The CDR3 runs 15 residues. CDR1 and CDR2 (germline): KGHDR, SFDVKD. V shed 7 bases and J 2 bases; nucleotides not matched to a gene: 9. This chain's CDR3 is CATSLGGTGPYEQYV. CDR3 coding DNA: TGTGCCACCAGCCTAGGGGGGACAGGTCCCTACGAGCAGTACGTC.

CDR3 amino acids: CASSRRDTYEQYF. Written as DNA, the CDR3 is TGTGCCAGCAGCCGCCGGGACACCTACGAGCAGTACTTC. The V gene is TRBV7-2, the J gene TRBJ2-7; possible D gene TRBD1, 6 bases. The CDR3 consists of 13 residues. The germline V gene encodes CDR1 SGHTA and CDR2 FQGNSA. V was clipped by 5 bases and J by 2 bases, with 10 bases between them.

The J gene is TRBJ2-4, the V gene TRBV12-3 or TRBV12-4, with 10 bases that match TRBD1. The junction had 3 bases not matched to a gene; V was cut back by 5 bases and J by 8 bases. The CDR3 runs 13 residues. The CDR3 coding sequence is TGTGCCAGCAGTCGGGACAGGGGATACATTCAGTACTTC. As protein: CASSRDRGYIQYF.

This clonotype was observed a handful of times. The rearrangement joins TRBV6-2 or TRBV6-3 to TRBJ2-3; D might be TRBD2 (5 bases). This CDR3 spans 13 amino acids. V lost 10 bases and J lost 1, with 12 bases in between. CDR1 is MNHEY, CDR2 SVGEGT, per germline. This chain's CDR3 is CATGRRGTDTQYF. The DNA for the CDR3 is TGTGCCACCGGCCGGCGGGGCACAGATACGCAGTATTTT.